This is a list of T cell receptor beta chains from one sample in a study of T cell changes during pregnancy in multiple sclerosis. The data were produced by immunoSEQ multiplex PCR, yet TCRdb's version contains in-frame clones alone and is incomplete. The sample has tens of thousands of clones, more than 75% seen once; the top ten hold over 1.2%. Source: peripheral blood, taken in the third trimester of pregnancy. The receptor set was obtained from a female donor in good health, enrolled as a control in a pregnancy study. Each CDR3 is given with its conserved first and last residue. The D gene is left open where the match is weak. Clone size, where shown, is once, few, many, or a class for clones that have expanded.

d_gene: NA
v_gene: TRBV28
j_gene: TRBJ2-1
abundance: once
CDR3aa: CASSLAPPPHRVGHTYNEQFF
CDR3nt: TGTGCCAGCAGTTTAGCCCCTCCCCCACACAGGGTAGGGCACACCTACAATGAGCAGTTCTTC

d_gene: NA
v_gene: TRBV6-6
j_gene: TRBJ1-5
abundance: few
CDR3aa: CASRSNSFNQPQHF
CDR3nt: TGTGCCAGTCGATCCAACTCTTTCAACCAGCCCCAGCATTTT

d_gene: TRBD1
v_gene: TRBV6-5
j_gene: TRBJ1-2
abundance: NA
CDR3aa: CASSYGTGLGYGYTF
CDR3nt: TGTGCCAGCAGTTACGGGACAGGGTTGGGGTATGGCTACACCTTC

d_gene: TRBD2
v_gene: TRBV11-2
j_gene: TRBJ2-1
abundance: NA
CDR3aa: CASTLGGLAGGDEQFF
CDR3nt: TGTGCCAGCACCTTGGGAGGACTAGCGGGGGGGGATGAGCAGTTCTTC

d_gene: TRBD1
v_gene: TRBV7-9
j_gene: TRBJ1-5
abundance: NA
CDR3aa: CASSPTEGQGSNQPQHF
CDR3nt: TGTGCCAGCAGCCCCACTGAAGGACAGGGGAGCAATCAGCCCCAGCATTTT

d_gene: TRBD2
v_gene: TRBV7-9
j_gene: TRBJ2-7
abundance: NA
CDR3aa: CASSLGGGAYEQYF
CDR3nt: TGTGCCAGCAGCTTAGGTGGGGGGGCCTACGAGCAGTACTTC

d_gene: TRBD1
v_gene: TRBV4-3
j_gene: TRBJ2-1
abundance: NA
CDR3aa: CASSRTTGTGYNEQFF
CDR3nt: TGCGCCAGCAGCCGAACTACCGGGACAGGTTACAATGAGCAGTTCTTC

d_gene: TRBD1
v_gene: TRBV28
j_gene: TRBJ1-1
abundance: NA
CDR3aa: CASSGSTGVGTEAFF
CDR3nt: TGTGCCAGCAGTGGGAGCACAGGGGTGGGCACTGAAGCTTTCTTT

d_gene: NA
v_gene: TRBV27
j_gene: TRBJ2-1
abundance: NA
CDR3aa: CASKGEPLEQFF
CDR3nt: TGTGCCAGCAAGGGGGAACCTTTGGAGCAGTTCTTC

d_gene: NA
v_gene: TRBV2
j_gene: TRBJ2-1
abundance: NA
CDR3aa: CASNKDIYNEQFF
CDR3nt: TGTGCCAGCAATAAGGACATCTACAATGAGCAGTTCTTC

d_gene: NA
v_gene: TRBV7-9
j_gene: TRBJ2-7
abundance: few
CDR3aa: CASSLQAGYEQYF
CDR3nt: TGTGCCAGCAGCTTACAAGCCGGGTACGAGCAGTACTTC

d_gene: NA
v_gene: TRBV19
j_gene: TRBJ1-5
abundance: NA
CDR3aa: CASSIGGRGDQPQHF
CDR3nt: TGTGCCAGTAGTATAGGTGGGAGGGGGGATCAGCCCCAGCATTTT

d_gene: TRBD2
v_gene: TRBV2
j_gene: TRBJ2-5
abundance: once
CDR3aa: CASSGTSQETQYF
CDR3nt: TGTGCCAGCAGTGGGACTAGCCAAGAGACCCAGTACTTC

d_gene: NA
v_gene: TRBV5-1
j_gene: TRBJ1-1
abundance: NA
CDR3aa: CASSLMTVNTEAFF
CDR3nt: TGCGCCAGCAGCTTGATGACAGTGAACACTGAAGCTTTCTTT

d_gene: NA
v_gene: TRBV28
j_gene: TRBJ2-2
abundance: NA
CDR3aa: CASSWGDTGELFF
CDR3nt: TGTGCCAGCAGTTGGGGAGACACCGGGGAGCTGTTTTTT

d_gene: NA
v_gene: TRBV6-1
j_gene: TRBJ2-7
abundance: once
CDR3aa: CASEGPYSYEQYF
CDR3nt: TGTGCCAGCGAGGGTCCCTACTCCTACGAGCAGTACTTC

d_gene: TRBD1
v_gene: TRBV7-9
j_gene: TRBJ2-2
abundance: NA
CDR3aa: CASSLGQGITGELFF
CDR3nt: TGTGCCAGCAGCTTAGGACAGGGGATTACCGGGGAGCTGTTTTTT

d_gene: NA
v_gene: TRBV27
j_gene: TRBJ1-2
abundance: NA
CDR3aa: CASSLGAPANYGYTF
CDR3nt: TGTGCCAGCAGTTTGGGGGCCCCGGCTAACTATGGCTACACCTTC

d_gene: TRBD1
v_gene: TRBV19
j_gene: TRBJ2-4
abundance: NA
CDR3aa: CASSLIQGAKNIQYF
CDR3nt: TGTGCCAGTAGTTTAATACAGGGGGCCAAAAACATTCAGTACTTC

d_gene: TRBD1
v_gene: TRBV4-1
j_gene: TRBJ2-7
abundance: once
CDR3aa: CASSQDSGTGLIEQYF
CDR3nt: TGCGCCAGCAGCCAAGATTCGGGGACAGGTCTAATCGAGCAGTACTTC

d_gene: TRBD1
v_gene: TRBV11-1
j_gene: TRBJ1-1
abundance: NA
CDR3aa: CASSIGTGGTEAFF
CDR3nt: TGTGCCAGCAGCATTGGGACAGGGGGCACTGAAGCTTTCTTT

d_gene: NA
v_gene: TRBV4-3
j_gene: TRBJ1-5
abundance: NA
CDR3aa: CASSQGREGQPQHF
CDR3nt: TGCGCCAGCAGCCAGGGCAGGGAAGGTCAGCCCCAGCATTTT

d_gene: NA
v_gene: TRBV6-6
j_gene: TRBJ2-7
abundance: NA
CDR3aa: CASTYWGGPYEQYF
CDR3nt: TGTGCCAGCACCTACTGGGGGGGCCCCTACGAGCAGTACTTC

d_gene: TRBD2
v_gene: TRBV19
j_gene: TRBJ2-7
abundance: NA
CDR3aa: CASRTSGSSYEQYF
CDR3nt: TGTGCCAGTAGGACTAGCGGCAGCTCCTACGAGCAGTACTTC

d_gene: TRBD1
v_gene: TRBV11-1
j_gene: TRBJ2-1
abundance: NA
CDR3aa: CASSLGQGSYNEQFF
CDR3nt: TGTGCCAGCAGCTTGGGACAGGGATCCTACAATGAGCAGTTCTTC

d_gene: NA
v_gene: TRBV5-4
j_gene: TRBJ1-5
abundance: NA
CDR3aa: CASSFDQNQPQHF
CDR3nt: TGTGCCAGCAGCTTTGATCAGAATCAGCCCCAGCATTTT

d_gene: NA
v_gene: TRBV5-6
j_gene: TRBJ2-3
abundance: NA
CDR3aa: CASSVGYSPDTQYF
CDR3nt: TGTGCCAGCAGCGTTGGTTACAGCCCAGATACGCAGTATTTT

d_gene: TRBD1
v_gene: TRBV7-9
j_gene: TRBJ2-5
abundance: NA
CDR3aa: CASSLVPGGRETQYF
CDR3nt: TGTGCCAGCAGCTTAGTCCCAGGGGGAAGGGAGACCCAGTACTTC

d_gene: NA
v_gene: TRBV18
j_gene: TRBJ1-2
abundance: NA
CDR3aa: CASSSQDGYTF
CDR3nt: TGTGCCAGCTCGTCCCAGGATGGCTACACCTTC

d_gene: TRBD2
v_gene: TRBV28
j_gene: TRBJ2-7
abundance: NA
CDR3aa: CASAALGGSSYEQYF
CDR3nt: TGTGCCAGCGCCGCCCTCGGGGGGAGCTCCTACGAGCAGTACTTC

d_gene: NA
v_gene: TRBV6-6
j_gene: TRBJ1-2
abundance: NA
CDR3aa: CASSPDSYGYTF
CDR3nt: TGTGCCAGCAGTCCCGACAGCTATGGCTACACCTTC

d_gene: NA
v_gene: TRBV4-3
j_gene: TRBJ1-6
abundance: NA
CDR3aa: CASSQDRFNSPLHF
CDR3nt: TGCGCCAGCAGCCAAGACAGATTTAATTCACCCCTCCACTTT

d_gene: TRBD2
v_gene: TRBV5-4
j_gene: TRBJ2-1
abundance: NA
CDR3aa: CASSLERTSGRSYNEQFF
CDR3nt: TGTGCCAGCAGCTTGGAGAGGACTAGCGGTCGCTCCTACAATGAGCAGTTCTTC

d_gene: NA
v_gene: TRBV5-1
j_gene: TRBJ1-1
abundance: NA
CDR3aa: CASSPLDSNMNTEAFF
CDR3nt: TGCGCCAGCAGCCCTTTGGACAGCAACATGAACACTGAAGCTTTCTTT

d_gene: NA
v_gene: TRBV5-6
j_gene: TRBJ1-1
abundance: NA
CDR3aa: CASSLGGPSEAFF
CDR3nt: TGTGCCAGCAGCTTGGGTGGGCCGAGTGAAGCTTTCTTT

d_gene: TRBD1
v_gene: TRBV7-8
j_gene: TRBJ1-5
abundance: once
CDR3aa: CASSPYRGNQPQHF
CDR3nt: TGTGCCAGCAGCCCATACAGGGGTAATCAGCCCCAGCATTTT

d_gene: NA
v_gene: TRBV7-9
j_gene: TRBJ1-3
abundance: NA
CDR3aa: CASSFRGGSGNTIYF
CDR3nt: TGTGCCAGCAGTTTTAGAGGGGGTAGCGGAAACACCATATATTTT

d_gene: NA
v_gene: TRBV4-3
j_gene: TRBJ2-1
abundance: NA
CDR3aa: CASSYRERHNEQFF
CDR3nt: TGCGCCAGCAGCTACAGGGAGCGGCACAATGAGCAGTTCTTC

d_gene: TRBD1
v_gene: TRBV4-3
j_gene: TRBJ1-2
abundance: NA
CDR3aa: CASSQGGRGLMGYTF
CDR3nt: TGCGCCAGCAGCCAAGGTGGCAGGGGGTTAATGGGCTACACCTTC

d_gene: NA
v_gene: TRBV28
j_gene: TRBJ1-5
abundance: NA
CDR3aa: CASTSSGVQNQPQHF
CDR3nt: TGTGCCAGCACCTCTTCGGGGGTTCAGAATCAGCCCCAGCATTTT

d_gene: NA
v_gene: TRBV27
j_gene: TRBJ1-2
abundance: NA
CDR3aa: CASSPAAGNYGYTF
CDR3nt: TGTGCCAGCAGCCCCGCCGCAGGGAACTATGGCTACACCTTC

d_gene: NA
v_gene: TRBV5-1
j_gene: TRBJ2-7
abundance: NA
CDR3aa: CASSSQEQQYF
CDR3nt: TGCGCCAGCAGCTCCCAGGAACAGCAGTACTTC

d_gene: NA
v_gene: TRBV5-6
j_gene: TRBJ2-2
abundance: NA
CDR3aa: CASSSLAPNTGELFF
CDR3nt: TGTGCCAGCAGCTCGCTAGCGCCGAACACCGGGGAGCTGTTTTTT

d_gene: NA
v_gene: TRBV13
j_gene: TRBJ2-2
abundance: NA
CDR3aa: CASSLVRPGGELFF
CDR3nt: TGTGCCAGCAGCTTAGTCCGCCCGGGCGGGGAGCTGTTTTTT

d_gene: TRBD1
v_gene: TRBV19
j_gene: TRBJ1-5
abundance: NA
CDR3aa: CASSNGNRGGNQPQHF
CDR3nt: TGTGCCAGTAGTAACGGAAACAGGGGGGGCAATCAGCCCCAGCATTTT

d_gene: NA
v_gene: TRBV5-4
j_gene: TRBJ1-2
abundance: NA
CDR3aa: CASSLDRAGNYGYTF
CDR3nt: TGTGCCAGCAGCTTGGACAGGGCTGGGAACTATGGCTACACCTTC

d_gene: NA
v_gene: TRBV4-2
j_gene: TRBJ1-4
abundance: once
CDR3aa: CASSRRQAEKLFF
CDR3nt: TGTGCCAGCAGCCGCCGACAGGCGGAAAAACTGTTTTTT

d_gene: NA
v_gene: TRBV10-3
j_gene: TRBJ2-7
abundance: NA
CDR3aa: CAISETSRSSYEQYF
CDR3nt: TGTGCCATCAGTGAGACCTCTAGGAGCTCCTACGAGCAGTACTTC

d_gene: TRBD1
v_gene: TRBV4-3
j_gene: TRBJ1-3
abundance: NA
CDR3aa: CASSHGQGSGNTIYF
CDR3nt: TGCGCCAGCAGTCATGGACAGGGCTCTGGAAACACCATATATTTT

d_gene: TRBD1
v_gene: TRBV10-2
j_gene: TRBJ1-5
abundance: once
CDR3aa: CATTGVNSNQPQHF
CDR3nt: TGCGCCACCACAGGGGTGAATAGCAATCAGCCCCAGCATTTT

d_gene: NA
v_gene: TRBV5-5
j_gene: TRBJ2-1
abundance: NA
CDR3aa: CASSLLAGYNEQFF
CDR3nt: TGTGCCAGCAGCCTTCTGGCGGGCTACAATGAGCAGTTCTTC

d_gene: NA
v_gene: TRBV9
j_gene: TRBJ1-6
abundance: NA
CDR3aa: CASSVRDSPLHF
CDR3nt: TGTGCCAGCAGCGTCAGGGATTCACCCCTCCACTTT